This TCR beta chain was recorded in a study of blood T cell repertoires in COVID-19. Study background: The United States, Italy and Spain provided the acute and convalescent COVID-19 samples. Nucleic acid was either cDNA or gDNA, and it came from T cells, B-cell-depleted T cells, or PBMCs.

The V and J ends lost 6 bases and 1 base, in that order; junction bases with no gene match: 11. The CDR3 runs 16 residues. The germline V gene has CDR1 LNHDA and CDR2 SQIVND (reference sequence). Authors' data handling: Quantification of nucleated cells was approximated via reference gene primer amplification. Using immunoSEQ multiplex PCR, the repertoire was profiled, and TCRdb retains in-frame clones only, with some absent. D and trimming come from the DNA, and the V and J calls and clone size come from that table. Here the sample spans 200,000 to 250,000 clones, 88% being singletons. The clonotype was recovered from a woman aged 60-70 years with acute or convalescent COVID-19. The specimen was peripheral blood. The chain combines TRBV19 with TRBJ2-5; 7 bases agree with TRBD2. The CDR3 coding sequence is TGTGCCAGTAGCTGGGGAGGGTATTTGGCCCAAGAGACCCAGTACTTC. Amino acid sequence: CASSWGGYLAQETQYF.